Following are 9 T cell receptor beta chains from one sample sequenced in a study of T cells in Graves' hyperthyroidism and ophthalmopathy. The CDR3 regions of TCR beta were amplified from RNA transcripts. The HTBI primer set drove a first-round RT-PCR of the TCR CDR3. TCRdb passed the multiplex PCR reads through MiXCR, listing each CDR3 protein once. This sample has 400,000 to 600,000 distinct CDR3 sequences; roughly 20% occur once, and the top ten carry around 27%. The sample comprised blood. All receptors come from a man aged 18 to 29 with Graves' hyperthyroidism.

This clonotype was picked up many times. The chain joins TRBV20-1 to TRBJ1-5, with D possibly matching TRBD1 (6 bases). The CDR3 has 16 amino acids. Germline V gene lookup returns CDR1 DFQATT and CDR2 SNEGSKA (reference sequence). With 5 bases removed from V and 0 bases from J, the gap between germline ends came to 17 bases. Here the CDR3 reads CSAYKAGANSNQPQHF. In nucleotides, the CDR3 is TGCAGTGCTTATAAGGCGGGGGCTAATAGCAATCAGCCCCAGCATTTT.

This clonotype was seen at least ten times. The chain employs TRBV6-1 and TRBJ1-1; TRBD1 matches at 7 bases. J was trimmed by 7 bases and V by 6 bases; bases with no gene match: 8. The CDR3 sequence is 13 residues long. The V gene's germline CDR1 is MNHNS and CDR2 SASEGT. Here the CDR3 reads CASSQGGGNEAFF. The CDR3 DNA reads as TGTGCCAGCAGCCAAGGGGGCGGTAATGAAGCTTTCTTT.

This clonotype was counted between two and nine times. The rearrangement joins TRBV6-1 to TRBJ1-5, with D possibly matching TRBD1 (5 bases). The CDR3 runs to 15 residues. Trimming removed 3 bases from V and 3 bases from J, with 12 bases in between. Germline assignment: CDR1 MNHNS and CDR2 SASEGT. The CDR3 loop is CASSDVRGPNQPQHF. CDR3 DNA sequence: TGTGCCAGCAGTGACGTCCGGGGACCCAATCAGCCCCAGCATTTT.

The table lists this clonotype with many counts. The genes are TRBV13 and TRBJ2-2; D is unclear. The CDR3 consists of 14 residues. CDR1 and CDR2 (germline): PRHDT, FYEKMQ (reference sequence). V was cut by 5 bases and J by 7 bases, with 14 bases left in between. CDR3 in DNA: TGTGCCAGCAGCAACAGTGAAGGCCACGGGGAGCTGTTTTTT. Translated, it gives CASSNSEGHGELFF. Based on the CDR3 plus reference TRBV13 and TRBJ2-2, the full variable domain is AAGVIQSPRHLIKEKRETATLKCYPIPRHDTVYWYQQGPGQDPQFLISFYEKMQSDKGSIPDRFSAQQFSDYHSELNMSSLELGDSALYFCASSNSEGHGELFFGEGSRLTVL.

Ten or more counts support this clonotype. This chain uses TRBV19 with TRBJ1-2, with no clear D. Trimming took off 3 bases at V and 5 bases at J, with 10 bases between the two ends. Germline CDR1 LNHDA, CDR2 SQIVND (reference sequence). The CDR3 totals 13 residues. CDR3 in DNA: TGTGCCAGTAGTATTGGTAGTAAATATGGCTACACCTTC. This codes for CASSIGSKYGYTF.

This clonotype appeared many times. This chain joins TRBV20-1 and TRBJ2-5, with a tentative D call TRBD2 (7 bases). The germline CDR1 and CDR2 sequences are DFQATT and SNEGSKA (reference sequence). V was clipped by 5 bases and J by 9 bases, with 22 bases between them. CDR3 length: 14 amino acids. CDR3 bases: TGCAGTGCTGTATGGGCAGGGGAGGGGATGGCCCAGTACTTC. This translates into CSAVWAGEGMAQYF.

This chain connects TRBV6-1 to TRBJ1-3; TRBD1 matches 7 bases. The CDR3 runs 16 residues. V trimming: 4 bases; J trimming: 2 bases; junction bases outside the gene matches: 8. The germline V gene has CDR1 MNHNS and CDR2 SASEGT. CDR3 amino acids: CASSAEGAIPGNTIYF. CDR3 DNA sequence: TGTGCCAGCAGTGCGGAGGGGGCGATCCCTGGAAACACCATATATTTT.

This clonotype occurred many times. This chain connects TRBV12-3 or TRBV12-4 to TRBJ1-2; unclear D gene. V was shortened by 6 bases and J by 6 bases, with 14 bases between the two germline ends. The CDR3 consists of 13 residues. CDR3 protein: CASSPLRFNGYTF. The CDR3 region has the DNA TGTGCCAGCAGCCCCCTAAGGTTCAATGGCTACACCTTC.

The chain is built from TRBV2 and TRBJ1-2; weak D call: TRBD1 (5 bases). Germline-derived CDR1 and CDR2 are SNHLY and FYNNEI. The CDR3 is 11 amino acids. V was shortened by 6 bases and J by 5 bases, with 7 bases between the two germline ends. The DNA for the CDR3 is TGTGCCAGCAGCCGACAGTATGGCTACACCTTC. Its protein product is CASSRQYGYTF.